In this sample, the clone carrying this T cell receptor beta chain turned up a few times. As yet, its antigen is unknown. The V segment lost 5 bases and the J segment 3 bases; nucleotides outside the gene matches: 1. This CDR3 comprises 14 residues. Germline-derived CDR1 and CDR2 are MDHEN and SYDVKM. As for time point: pre-sensitization, week 0. Indicated treatment: therapeutic diphenylcyclopropenone sensitization with weekly scalp DPC. The data stem from a study of human T cells and chemical hapten exposure. General observations from the study: As the donors had alopecia, their immune response may differ from healthy people's.

TCRdb re-called the RACE reads through MiXCR, storing one row per CDR3 protein. There are 150,000 to 200,000 distinct CDR3 sequences in the sample; almost 30% occur only once, and approximately 3% lies in the top ten. The TCR originated in a woman aged 25 to 39 with alopecia areata. Some clones in this sample may be carry-over from other donors' samples. The sample here was whole blood, taken in connection with sensitization to the hapten diphenylcyclopropenone (DPC). J is TRBJ2-2 and V is TRBV28, with TRBD2 matching 9 bases. The DNA for the CDR3 is TGTGCCAGCAGTCTAGCGGGGTACACCGGGGAGCTGTTTTTT. Its protein is CASSLAGYTGELFF.